This passage covers 24 T cell receptor beta chains from one sample sequenced in a study of shared clonotypes between healthy human individuals. This table comes from immunoSEQ multiplex PCR, and its TCRdb copy is limited to in-frame clones, with some not included. The sample yields just under 350,000 clones, about 73% seen once. The sequencing sample was made of memory CD4+ T cells sorted from blood. The subset denotes: CD45RA-negative fraction. These receptors all come from a man under 40 in good health.

DNA for the CDR3: TGTGCCAGCAGCTCGATCTGGAACTCCTACGAGCAGTACTTC. It specifies CASSSIWNSYEQYF. This rearrangement joins TRBV7-2 to TRBJ2-7, with unresolved D. From germline, CDR1 is SGHTA and CDR2 FQGNSA. V was pared by 4 bases and J by 0 bases, with 10 bases between. The CDR3 loop spans 14 amino acids.

The chain couples TRBV20-1 to TRBJ2-1; no reliable D call. Trimming shortened V by 5 bases and J by 5 bases, and 4 bases separated the two germline ends. The CDR3 length is 10 residues. CDR1 and CDR2 (germline): DFQATT, SNEGSKA (reference sequence). CDR3 sequence reads: CSALDNEQFF. The CDR3 coding sequence is TGCAGTGCTCTAGACAATGAGCAGTTCTTC.

This clone was picked up a small number of times. The V call is TRBV11-2, the J call TRBJ1-3; the D is unclear. The CDR3 totals 16 residues. V lost 7 bases to trimming and J lost 0 bases, with 16 bases between them. Germline CDR1 and CDR2: SGHAT and FQNNGV. This CDR3 reads CASTRALALSGNTIYF. The DNA for the CDR3 is TGTGCCAGCACCCGTGCGTTGGCCCTCTCTGGAAACACCATATATTTT.

The chain has TRBV27 and TRBJ2-1; no clear D. CDR3 size: 16 residues. CDR1 is MNHEY and CDR2 is SMNVEV in the germline V gene (reference sequence). V was clipped by 3 bases and J by 0 bases, with 12 bases between them. Here the CDR3 reads CASSLKARPSYNEQFF. CDR3 coding DNA: TGTGCCAGCAGTTTGAAGGCCAGACCCTCCTACAATGAGCAGTTCTTC.

The chain links TRBV2 to TRBJ2-6; the D is unclear. CDR1 is SNHLY and CDR2 is FYNNEI in the germline V gene. Trimming left V 2 bases short and J 0 bases short, with 8 bases between. This CDR3 has 16 amino acids. The chain's CDR3 is CASSELVLSGANVLTF. The DNA of the CDR3 is TGTGCCAGCAGTGAATTGGTACTCTCTGGGGCCAACGTCCTGACTTTC.

The rearrangement joins TRBV9 to TRBJ2-1; TRBD2 might be the D (5 bases). With 0 bases removed from V and 10 bases from J, the gap between germline ends came to 11 bases. Germline lookup yields CDR1 SGDLS and CDR2 YYNGEE. The CDR3 covers 13 residues. CDR3 sequence: CASSVGGPWEQFF. CDR3 in DNA: TGTGCCAGCAGCGTAGGAGGGCCTTGGGAGCAGTTCTTC.

The V call is TRBV4-3, the J call TRBJ2-1; no clear D. Germline CDR1 reads LGHNA; CDR2 reads YSLEER. The CDR3 spans 16 residues. Trimming stripped 0 bases from V and 0 bases from J, with 9 bases between. The CDR3 spells CASSQDPRSSYNEQFF. CDR3 DNA sequence: TGCGCCAGCAGCCAAGATCCCCGTAGCTCCTACAATGAGCAGTTCTTC.

The V call is TRBV15, the J call TRBJ2-5; D unresolved. The CDR3 extends over 15 amino acids. The ends were cut back, 7 bases at V and 7 bases at J, with 22 bases in the middle. The germline CDR1 and CDR2 sequences are LNHNV and YYDKDF (reference sequence). The CDR3 is CATNQDVTVYGTQYF. The CDR3, as DNA: TGTGCCACCAACCAGGACGTAACGGTTTATGGGACCCAGTACTTC. Based on the CDR3 plus reference TRBV15 and TRBJ2-5, the full variable domain is DAMVIQNPRYQVTQFGKPVTLSCSQTLNHNVMYWYQQKSSQAPKLLFHYYDKDFNNEADTPDNFQSRRPNTSFCFLDIRSPGLGDTAMYLCATNQDVTVYGTQYFGPGTRLLVL.

The chain employs TRBV7-9 and TRBJ2-7; D possibly uses TRBD1 or TRBD2 (5 bases each). V gave up 7 bases and J gave up 3 bases, with 13 bases separating them. Germline CDR1 reads SEHNR; CDR2 reads FQNEAQ (reference sequence). The CDR3 totals 13 residues. This CDR3 reads CASMGVGGYEQYF. The CDR3 nucleotides read TGTGCCAGCATGGGGGTAGGAGGCTACGAGCAGTACTTC.

About this clone itself: One end of the junction varies from germline; a read error may be responsible. The chain has TRBV20-1 and TRBJ1-1, with 8 bases aligning to TRBD1. CDR1 and CDR2 from the germline V gene are DFQATT and SNEGSKA (reference sequence). The CDR3 totals 11 residues. The CDR3 loop is CGAQGAGKAFF. The CDR3 DNA follows: TGCGGTGCTCAGGGGGCGGGAAAAGCTTTCTTT.

The J gene is TRBJ2-7, the V gene TRBV27; 7 bases fit TRBD2. This CDR3 has 17 residues. V lost 2 bases, J lost 1 base, and 11 bases stayed unmatched. The germline gives CDR1 MNHEY, CDR2 SMNVEV (reference sequence). CDR3 DNA sequence: TGTGCCAGCAGTTTAGAGTGGCGGGAGATCCCATCCTACGAGCAGTACTTC. It encodes CASSLEWREIPSYEQYF.

As concerns this clone: The sample carries other DNA sequences with the same CDR3. The rearrangement uses TRBV10-1 and TRBJ2-3, with 9 bases aligning to TRBD2. The CDR3 length is 15 residues. Germline V gives CDR1 WNHNN, CDR2 SYGVQD (reference sequence). Trimming cost V 3 bases and J 3 bases; bases outside gene matches: 4. The chain's CDR3 is CASSDAGGSTDTQYF. For the CDR3, the DNA is TGCGCCAGCAGTGATGCGGGAGGGTCGACAGATACGCAGTATTTT.

The genes are TRBV15 and TRBJ2-1; the match to TRBD2 covers 7 bases. The CDR3 runs 13 residues. CDR1 LNHNV and CDR2 YYDKDF come from the germline V gene (reference sequence). The junction had 3 bases not matched to a gene; V was cut back by 2 bases and J by 8 bases. In DNA, the CDR3 is TGTGCCACCAGCAGATTAGGGAGGGATGAGCAGTTCTTC. It encodes CATSRLGRDEQFF.

The CDR3: CASSTGTYEQYF. CDR3 DNA sequence: TGTGCCAGCTCCACCGGGACCTACGAGCAGTACTTC. V gene TRBV18 combines with J gene TRBJ2-7; tentatively, D is TRBD2 (5 bases). CDR1 is KGHSH and CDR2 is LQKENI in the germline V gene. V shed 6 bases and J shed 2 bases, with 8 bases lying between them. This CDR3 spans 12 amino acids.

This chain joins TRBV7-9 and TRBJ2-3; TRBD1 aligns across 9 bases. Germline CDR1 SEHNR, CDR2 FQNEAQ (reference sequence). V gave up 5 bases and J gave up 1 base; unmatched junction bases: 4. The CDR3 extends over 15 amino acids. CDR3 sequence reads: CASSPGQGGTDTQYF. CDR3 DNA sequence: TGTGCCAGCAGCCCGGGACAGGGCGGCACAGATACGCAGTATTTT.

The genes are TRBV5-4 and TRBJ2-1; no clear D gene. Germline CDR1 reads SGHNT; CDR2 reads YYREEE (reference sequence). The CDR3 sequence is 15 residues long. With 0 bases removed from V and 5 bases from J, the gap between germline ends came to 12 bases. The CDR3 protein is CASSLDTRTDNEQFF. The CDR3 nucleotides are TGTGCCAGCAGCTTGGATACGCGGACCGACAATGAGCAGTTCTTC.

The rearrangement links TRBV6-1 to TRBJ2-7; maybe TRBD1 (6 bases). With 3 bases removed from V and 5 bases from J, the gap between germline ends came to 17 bases. This CDR3 has 15 residues. CDR1 and CDR2 (germline): MNHNS, SASEGT. Here the CDR3 reads CASSDSAGALNEQYF. CDR3 nucleotides: TGTGCCAGCAGTGACTCGGCAGGGGCGCTCAACGAGCAGTACTTC.

This clone was recorded a few times. The CDR3 sequence is CAWSWTRSTGGYSGNTIYF. The CDR3, as DNA: TGTGCCTGGAGTTGGACCCGATCGACAGGGGGGTACTCTGGAAACACCATATATTTT. The chain recombines TRBV30 with TRBJ1-3, with 9 bases identical to TRBD1. The CDR3 is 19 residues long. CDR1 GTSNPN and CDR2 SVGIG come from the germline V gene (reference sequence). V gave up 2 bases and J gave up 0 bases; unmatched junction bases: 14.

The V and J genes are TRBV5-6 and TRBJ2-3; 8 positions agree with TRBD2. The CDR3 length is 15 residues. V dropped 3 bases and J dropped 0; count of bases not matched to a gene: 3. Germline values: CDR1 SGHDT, CDR2 YYEEEE. The CDR3 sequence is CASSYTSGSTDTQYF. The CDR3 DNA reads TGTGCCAGCAGCTACACTAGCGGTAGCACAGATACGCAGTATTTT.

This clone was picked up one time. For the CDR3, the DNA is TGCGCCAGCAGCTTGGCCCCCGGGGAGACAGCGAACACCGGGGAGCTGTTTTTT. It encodes CASSLAPGETANTGELFF. The rearrangement joins TRBV5-1 to TRBJ2-2; D may match TRBD1 or TRBD2 (5 bases each). Germline V CDR1 and CDR2: SGHRS, YFSETQ. This CDR3 is built from 18 residues. V lost 0 bases and J lost 0, with 15 bases in between.

The chain uses TRBV7-8 and TRBJ2-1, with a weak D call TRBD2 (6 bases). This CDR3 comprises 17 residues. The germline gives CDR1 SGHVS, CDR2 FQNEAQ. V lost 0 bases and J lost 0, with 12 bases in between. Here the CDR3 reads CASSLAVAASSYNEQFF. In DNA form, the CDR3 reads TGTGCCAGCAGCTTAGCGGTAGCGGCAAGCTCCTACAATGAGCAGTTCTTC.

The gene calls are TRBV10-3 and TRBJ2-1; a weak D match, TRBD2 (6 bases). The CDR3 spans 13 residues. Trimming removed 6 bases at V and 9 bases at J, with 15 bases between. Germline CDR1 ENHRY, CDR2 SYGVKD. The DNA of the CDR3 is TGTGCCATCAGATCCGGGACTTCCTCTGAGCAGTTCTTC. Its translation is CAIRSGTSSEQFF.

The genes are TRBV7-9 and TRBJ1-2; 8 bases map to TRBD1. The V gene's germline CDR1 is SEHNR and CDR2 FQNEAQ (reference sequence). V was pared by 5 bases and J by 8 bases, with 13 bases of the junction left unmatched. The CDR3 spans 15 residues. CDR3 nucleotides: TGTGCCAGCAGCCCATGGACAGGGTCGGGCTACGGCTACACCTTC. It translates to CASSPWTGSGYGYTF.

The CDR3 sequence: CASTRAIRSSYNEQFF. The CDR3 DNA sequence: TGTGCCAGCACCCGGGCGATAAGGAGCTCCTACAATGAGCAGTTCTTC. This sequence joins TRBV11-2 and TRBJ2-1; D ambiguous. V lost 7 bases to trimming and J lost 0 bases, with 16 bases between them. The CDR3 is 16 amino acids. Per germline, CDR1 SGHAT and CDR2 FQNNGV.